One and the same sample provided the 2 T cell receptor beta chains below, sequenced in a study of shared clonotypes between healthy human individuals. Naive CD8 cells lacked CD45RO and underwent positive selection for CCR7, leaving out terminally differentiated effector memory CD45RA+ cells. Only in-frame clones appear in the TCRdb table, and some are missing; sequencing was by immunoSEQ multiplex PCR. The repertoire holds a few million clones, with 85% to 95% as singletons. The sequenced sample consisted of naive CD8+ T cells from PBMCs. The source is a man between 18 and 35 years old in good health. Some clones in this sample may be carry-over from other donors' samples.

The chain recombines TRBV30 with TRBJ1-4; D is unresolved. This CDR3 comprises 13 residues. Germline V gene data show CDR1 as GTSNPN and CDR2 as SVGIG (reference sequence). V lost 4 bases and J lost 3, with 9 bases in between. Here the CDR3 DNA reads TGTGCCTGGAAGGAGAAGGCTAATGAAAAACTGTTTTTT. Amino acids: CAWKEKANEKLFF.

The genes are TRBV2 and TRBJ2-1, with 12 bases aligning to TRBD2. CDR1 SNHLY and CDR2 FYNNEI come from the germline V gene. The V segment lost 4 bases and the J segment 7 bases; nucleotides outside the gene matches: 5. CDR3 length: 15 residues. The DNA of the CDR3 is TGTGCCAGCAGTGCGACTAGCGGGAGAGAGAATGAGCAGTTCTTC. It is translated as CASSATSGRENEQFF.